A single sample gave rise to the 26 T cell receptor beta chains below, sequenced in a study of blood T cell repertoires in COVID-19 (TCRdb year 2020). Receptors were amplified or captured by the immunoSEQ multiplex PCR assay. Not all clones reach the TCRdb copy of this immuneACCESS table, which keeps in-frame sequences only. Checked studies attribute under half of the gap to unresolved V genes and leave the rest unexplained. This sample holds roughly 200,000 clones; 86% were observed only once. Over 3% of the sample comes from the top ten. Sequenced input: PBMCs or T cells enriched from blood (not recorded which). Receptor source: a woman in her thirties or forties with acute COVID-19.

The chain joins TRBV19 to TRBJ1-2; 8 bases map to TRBD1. CDR1 is LNHDA, CDR2 SQIVND, per germline (reference sequence). The V gene end was trimmed by 4 bases and the J gene end by 8 bases; junction bases not matched to a gene: 12. CDR3 length: 15 amino acids. The CDR3 protein is CASSTYTGGSSGYTF. Here the CDR3 DNA reads TGTGCCAGTAGTACTTATACAGGGGGATCGAGCGGCTACACCTTC.

The chain couples TRBV14 to TRBJ2-7; 8 nucleotides line up with TRBD1. The CDR3 covers 15 residues. J lost 2 bases, V lost 1 base, and 4 bases had no gene match. The germline V gene encodes CDR1 SGHDN and CDR2 FVKESK. CDR3 sequence: CASSQAQGAPYEQYV. CDR3 nucleotide sequence: TGTGCCAGCAGCCAAGCCCAGGGGGCCCCCTACGAGCAGTACGTC.

The V call is TRBV9, the J call TRBJ2-1; 11 nucleotides align to TRBD2. Germline V gives CDR1 SGDLS, CDR2 YYNGEE. V lost 3 bases, J lost 5 bases, and 4 bases stayed unmatched. CDR3 length equals 15 residues. The CDR3 nucleotides read TGTGCCAGCAGCGGGACTAGCGGGCTACACAATGAGCAGTTCTTC. It encodes CASSGTSGLHNEQFF.

The rearrangement links TRBV27 to TRBJ1-4; no clear D. This CDR3 spans 14 amino acids. Germline CDR1 MNHEY, CDR2 SMNVEV (reference sequence). Trimming removed 3 bases at V and 8 bases at J, with 13 bases between. The DNA of the CDR3 is TGTGCCAGCAGTTTTCTCACCTCTGCGGAAAAACTGTTTTTT. This gives the protein CASSFLTSAEKLFF.

The V gene is TRBV4-3, the J gene TRBJ2-1; TRBD1 agrees at 8 bases. V lost 2 bases and J lost 5; bases outside the gene matches: 5. The CDR3 is 15 amino acids. Germline V gene lookup returns CDR1 LGHNA and CDR2 YSLEER. Here the CDR3 DNA reads TGCGCCAGCAGCCAACAGGGGGCTCGGGACAATGAGCAGTTCTTC. Translating gives CASSQQGARDNEQFF.

V gene TRBV7-9 combines with J gene TRBJ1-4; no clear D. Germline V CDR1 and CDR2: SEHNR, FQNEAQ (reference sequence). The CDR3 loop spans 14 amino acids. V lost 2 bases and J lost 4, with 8 bases in between. The chain's CDR3 is CASSLQSLNEKLFF. As DNA, the CDR3 is TGTGCCAGCAGCTTACAGTCCCTTAATGAAAAACTGTTTTTT.

The chain couples TRBV7-9 to TRBJ2-2; TRBD1 is a possible D gene (6 bases). V gave up 5 bases and J gave up 1 base, with 17 bases separating them. This CDR3 comprises 17 residues. The germline gives CDR1 SEHNR, CDR2 FQNEAQ (reference sequence). The CDR3 reads CASSPSPGTKNTGELFF. CDR3 DNA: TGTGCCAGCAGCCCCTCTCCCGGGACAAAGAACACCGGGGAGCTGTTTTTT.

The V call is TRBV27, the J call TRBJ2-7, with 7 bases lining up with TRBD2. Germline CDR1 reads MNHEY; CDR2 reads SMNVEV (reference sequence). The CDR3 is 16 residues long. V gave up 3 bases and J gave up 3 bases; unmatched junction bases: 11. CDR3 residues: CASSFLGASGNYEQYF. The CDR3 nucleotides are TGTGCCAGCAGTTTCCTCGGCGCTAGCGGAAACTACGAGCAGTACTTC.

This rearrangement joins TRBV7-2 to TRBJ2-1; maybe TRBD1 (6 bases). The CDR3 contains 17 residues. Trimming took off 5 bases at V and 1 base at J, with 18 bases between the two ends. CDR1 and CDR2 (germline): SGHTA, FQGNSA. In DNA form, the CDR3 reads TGTGCCAGCAGCGGACCTCCTTGGACAGCTTCCTACAATGAGCAGTTCTTC. This sequence encodes CASSGPPWTASYNEQFF.

The chain combines TRBV29-1 with TRBJ1-2; TRBD1 might be the D (6 bases). The germline CDR1 and CDR2 sequences are SQVTM and ANQGSEA. The CDR3 extends over 11 amino acids. V lost 5 bases to trimming and J lost 8 bases, with 12 bases between them. CDR3: CSVLWGLGYTF. In nucleotides, the CDR3 is TGCAGCGTTTTATGGGGGCTCGGCTACACCTTC.

The rearrangement uses TRBV19 and TRBJ1-5; 7 bases line up with TRBD1. Losses at the gene ends were 1 base for V and 5 bases for J; bases not matched to a gene: 5. The CDR3 sequence is 15 residues long. Germline V CDR1 and CDR2: LNHDA, SQIVND (reference sequence). The CDR3, as DNA: TGTGCCAGTAGTATAGGACCACAGGGGTATCAGCCCCAGCATTTT. Its protein is CASSIGPQGYQPQHF. Combining the CDR3 with reference TRBV19 and TRBJ1-5 gives the whole variable domain DGGITQSPKYLFRKEGQNVTLSCEQNLNHDAMYWYRQDPGQGLRLIYYSQIVNDFQKGDIAEGYSVSREKKESFPLTVTSAQKNPTAFYLCASSIGPQGYQPQHFGDGTRLSIL.

The chain couples TRBV7-2 to TRBJ1-2; TRBD1 aligns across 7 bases. CDR3 length: 13 residues. Trimming at V came to 5 bases and at J to 8 bases, leaving 8 bases not matched to a gene. Germline lookup yields CDR1 SGHTA and CDR2 FQGNSA. The CDR3 sequence: CASSAGQAGGYTF. In DNA, the CDR3 is TGTGCCAGCAGCGCCGGACAGGCCGGGGGCTACACCTTC.

The chain recombines TRBV3-1 (or the pseudogene TRBV3-2) with TRBJ2-7, with D perhaps matching TRBD2 (6 bases). CDR3 length equals 14 residues. Germline assignment: CDR1 LGHDT and CDR2 YNNKEL (reference sequence). Trimming took 1 base from V and 2 from J, leaving 9 bases between them. In nucleotides, the CDR3 is TGTGCCAGCAGCCAAGGTGGCGGGGCCTACGAGCAGTACGTC. Encoded protein: CASSQGGGAYEQYV.

The chain recombines TRBV19 with TRBJ1-6, with 9 bases matching TRBD1. Unmatched junction bases numbered 8, after V lost 5 bases and J lost 0 bases. The CDR3 consists of 18 residues. Germline-derived CDR1 and CDR2 are LNHDA and SQIVND (reference sequence). CDR3 sequence: CASSEGGQGSSYNSPLHF. CDR3 DNA: TGTGCCAGTAGTGAGGGTGGACAGGGGTCCTCCTATAATTCACCCCTCCACTTT.

This clone has a handful of counts. The rearrangement uses TRBV27 and TRBJ1-4; D unclear. Per germline, CDR1 MNHEY and CDR2 SMNVEV (reference sequence). Trimming shortened V by 3 bases and J by 5 bases, and 7 bases separated the two germline ends. CDR3 length: 13 residues. The CDR3 coding sequence is TGTGCCAGCAGTTTTGGGCCCAATGAAAAACTGTTTTTT. This gives the protein CASSFGPNEKLFF. The full variable domain, in which reference TRBV27 and TRBJ1-4 provide the parts outside the CDR3, is EAQVTQNPRYLITVTGKKLTVTCSQNMNHEYMSWYRQDPGLGLRQIYYSMNVEVTDKGDVPEGYKVSRKEKRNFPLILESPSPNQTSLYFCASSFGPNEKLFFGSGTQLSVL.

The chain uses TRBV3-1 (or the pseudogene TRBV3-2) and TRBJ2-5; TRBD2 matches at 15 bases. The germline gives CDR1 LGHDT, CDR2 YNNKEL (reference sequence). The CDR3 has 19 amino acids. V lost 1 base to trimming and J lost 5 bases; unmatched junction nucleotides: 11. CDR3 sequence (DNA): TGTGCCAGCAGCCAAGCCGTCCCGGGACTAGCGGGGGGCCGTGAGACCCAGTACTTC. Translated: CASSQAVPGLAGGRETQYF.

The genes are TRBV19 and TRBJ1-5; TRBD1 might be the D (6 bases). Trimming took off 3 bases at V and 0 bases at J, with 15 bases between the two ends. Germline CDR1 reads LNHDA; CDR2 reads SQIVND (reference sequence). CDR3 length: 17 residues. The CDR3 nucleotides read TGTGCCAGTAGTATCGACGGGACACCGCTTAGCAATCAGCCCCAGCATTTT. Its translation is CASSIDGTPLSNQPQHF.

This clone was detected a few times. This rearrangement joins TRBV9 to TRBJ1-3; 7 nucleotides agree with TRBD1. The germline gives CDR1 SGDLS, CDR2 YYNGEE. With V trimmed by 5 bases and J by 4 bases, 3 bases remained unmatched. The CDR3 length is 13 residues. In nucleotides, the CDR3 is TGTGCCAGCAGTTGGGACAGAGGAAACACCATATATTTT. Translation: CASSWDRGNTIYF.

The chain joins TRBV5-1 to TRBJ1-1; D is unresolved. V lost 3 bases and J lost 0, with 15 bases in between. Germline V gene lookup returns CDR1 SGHRS and CDR2 YFSETQ. The CDR3 loop spans 16 amino acids. The CDR3 region is CASSSIQSFMNTEAFF. The DNA for the CDR3 is TGCGCCAGCAGCTCGATACAGAGTTTCATGAACACTGAAGCTTTCTTT.

The chain couples TRBV24-1 to TRBJ1-5; 8 bases line up with TRBD1. From germline, CDR1 is KGHDR and CDR2 SFDVKD. The V gene end was trimmed by 6 bases and the J gene end by 1 base; junction bases not matched to a gene: 7. This CDR3 region has 16 residues. CDR3 DNA sequence: TGTGCCACCAGTACAGGGGGAGGTAGGAGCAATCAGCCCCAGCATTTT. Its protein product is CATSTGGGRSNQPQHF.

This chain uses TRBV3-1 (or the pseudogene TRBV3-2) with TRBJ1-4, with a possible D match to TRBD1 (6 bases). Trimming pared 4 bases from V and 6 bases from J, leaving 18 bases between. CDR3 length: 16 amino acids. Germline CDR1 is LGHDT and CDR2 is YNNKEL (reference sequence). The CDR3 coding sequence is TGTGCCAGCAGCCCCTATTTGGGGGACACCTATGAAAAACTGTTTTTT. It codes for CASSPYLGDTYEKLFF.

The table lists this clone with a count of one. The gene calls are TRBV27 and TRBJ1-1; TRBD1 might be the D (5 bases). This CDR3 contains 14 residues. Trimming shortened V by 7 bases and J by 5 bases, and 17 bases separated the two germline ends. Germline loops: CDR1 MNHEY, CDR2 SMNVEV (reference sequence). The CDR3 spells CASKITAGVTEAFF. The CDR3 DNA is TGTGCCAGCAAAATCACAGCGGGGGTTACTGAAGCTTTCTTT.

The rearrangement uses TRBV11-2 and TRBJ1-5; 11 bases line up with TRBD1. The germline CDR1 and CDR2 sequences are SGHAT and FQNNGV. CDR3 size: 15 residues. Trimming cost V 4 bases and J 4 bases; bases outside gene matches: 3. CDR3 region: CASSWGTGGNQPQHF. DNA for the CDR3: TGTGCCAGCAGCTGGGGGACAGGGGGTAATCAGCCCCAGCATTTT.

This clone was seen just once. V usage is TRBV9 and J usage is TRBJ2-2; tentative D call: TRBD2 (5 bases). The CDR3 covers 13 residues. Germline V CDR1 and CDR2: SGDLS, YYNGEE. Trimming removed 0 bases at V and 7 bases at J, with 7 bases between. This chain's CDR3 is CASSVVGGGELFF. As DNA, the CDR3 is TGTGCCAGCAGCGTAGTAGGAGGCGGGGAGCTGTTTTTT.

The chain is built from TRBV12-3 or TRBV12-4 and TRBJ1-1, with D uncertain. The CDR3 length is 13 residues. V was clipped by 4 bases and J by 10 bases, with 16 bases between them. The CDR3 nucleotides read TGTGCCAGCAGTTATCAGAATTCGCCCGCAGCTTTCTTT. It yields the protein CASSYQNSPAAFF.

The chain combines TRBV9 with TRBJ1-5; D uncertain. The CDR3 spans 16 residues. The V gene's germline CDR1 is SGDLS and CDR2 YYNGEE. Between the trimmed V and J ends, which lost 0 bases and 0 bases, there was a span of 10 bases. DNA for the CDR3: TGTGCCAGCAGCGTAGGAGGCTATGGTAGCAATCAGCCCCAGCATTTT. Translation gives CASSVGGYGSNQPQHF.